One sample yielded the 27 T cell receptor beta chains listed below, sequenced in a study of cytomegalovirus exposure and HLA in healthy donors. PCR primers comprised 60 Vbeta and 13 Jbeta primers. The table came from immunoSEQ multiplex PCR; TCRdb's copy has only in-frame clones and leaves some out. The table shows around 180,000 clones, with around 77% occurring only once. The specimen sequenced was PBMCs. The origin of the receptors is a man aged 60 to 75 in good health and CMV-seronegative.

Worth noting for this clone: An end of the junction does not agree with germline; a read error may underlie this. This chain joins TRBV7-8 and TRBJ1-2; 7 nucleotides line up with TRBD1. The CDR3 is 14 residues long. Germline V gene lookup returns CDR1 SGHVS and CDR2 FQNEAQ. CDR3 amino acids: CASSLGGTDYGYPF. Here the CDR3 DNA reads TGTGCCAGCAGCTTAGGAGGGACAGACTATGGCTACCCCTTC.

This chain connects TRBV6-5 to TRBJ2-7; D is possibly TRBD2 (5 bases). The V end lost 5 bases, the J end lost 6 bases, and 14 bases lay between the germline ends. This CDR3 region has 13 residues. Germline values: CDR1 MNHEY, CDR2 SVGAGI. The CDR3 DNA follows: TGTGCCAGCAGTCCCCCCCTAGCCGGCGAGCAGTACTTC. This codes for CASSPPLAGEQYF.

This clone was observed a single time. The chain links TRBV4-2 to TRBJ1-2, with D possibly TRBD1 on 6 matching bases. CDR1 LGHNA and CDR2 YNFKEQ come from the germline V gene. This CDR3 has 15 amino acids. The ends were cut back, 0 bases at V and 2 bases at J, with 10 bases in the middle. CDR3 DNA sequence: TGTGCCAGCAGCCAAGATCTGGGGGCAAACTATGGCTACACCTTC. This encodes CASSQDLGANYGYTF.

The chain uses TRBV7-2 and TRBJ2-1, with 9 nucleotides matching TRBD2. Per germline, CDR1 SGHTA and CDR2 FQGNSA. Losses at the gene ends were 5 bases for V and 6 bases for J; bases not matched to a gene: 8. The CDR3 is made up of 15 amino acids. The CDR3 DNA follows: TGTGCCAGCAGCCCCCGACTAGCGGAAATCAATGAGCAGTTCTTC. Translation: CASSPRLAEINEQFF.

This clone turned up a few times. The V call is TRBV9, the J call TRBJ1-4; 10 positions agree with TRBD1. Trimming removed 2 bases from V and 8 bases from J; junction bases left unmatched: 6. CDR1 is SGDLS and CDR2 is YYNGEE in the germline V gene. CDR3 length: 15 amino acids. The CDR3 sequence is CASSVGRDRGEKLFF. The CDR3 DNA reads as TGTGCCAGCAGCGTTGGAAGGGACAGGGGCGAAAAACTGTTTTTT. Drawing the rest from reference TRBV9 and TRBJ1-4, the complete variable domain is DSGVTQTPKHLITATGQRVTLRCSPRSGDLSVYWYQQSLDQGLQFLIQYYNGEERAKGNILERFSAQQFPDLHSELNLSSLELGDSALYFCASSVGRDRGEKLFFGSGTQLSVL.

This chain connects TRBV29-1 to TRBJ2-7, with 8 bases fitting TRBD2. Trimming at V came to 7 bases and at J to 6 bases, leaving 14 bases not matched to a gene. This CDR3 region has 14 residues. Germline V gene data show CDR1 as SQVTM and CDR2 as ANQGSEA. CDR3 coding DNA: TGCAGCGCCGGACCCAGCGGGAGTCCCCTCGAGCAGTACTTC. Translation gives CSAGPSGSPLEQYF.

This clone was seen just once. The chain couples TRBV28 to TRBJ2-5; a weak D match, TRBD2 (5 bases). The DNA end is a closer match to TRBJ2-7, so the J assignment may be wrong. Germline V gene lookup returns CDR1 MDHEN and CDR2 SYDVKM. This CDR3 region has 12 residues. The CDR3 nucleotides are TGTGCCACCCGGACGGTTGCGGGCGAGCAGTACTTC. This translates into CATRTVAGEQYF.

As for this clone: Germline and junction disagree at one end, which may indicate a read error. The rearrangement joins TRBV5-1 to TRBJ2-7; possibly TRBD1 for D (6 bases). The length of the CDR3 is 14 residues. CDR1 and CDR2 (germline): SGHRS, YFSETQ. The CDR3 is CASSTDRTSYEQHF. For the CDR3, the DNA is TGCGCCAGCAGCACCGACAGGACTTCCTACGAGCAGCACTTC.

The J gene is TRBJ2-2, the V gene TRBV19, with 12 bases that match TRBD2. The CDR3 contains 16 residues. With V trimmed by 9 bases and J by 7 bases, 12 bases remained unmatched. Germline CDR1 reads LNHDA; CDR2 reads SQIVND (reference sequence). The CDR3 nucleotides are TGTGCCAGCTGCCTGAGGCTAGCGGGAGGGATCGGGGAGCTGTTTTTT. Amino acid sequence: CASCLRLAGGIGELFF. Full variable domain (remainder filled in from reference TRBV19 and TRBJ2-2): DGGITQSPKYLFRKEGQNVTLSCEQNLNHDAMYWYRQDPGQGLRLIYYSQIVNDFQKGDIAEGYSVSREKKESFPLTVTSAQKNPTAFYLCASCLRLAGGIGELFFGEGSRLTVL.

The CDR3, as DNA: TGCGCCAGCAGCTTGCAGGGGAGAAACTCTGGAAACACCATATATTTT. Protein sequence: CASSLQGRNSGNTIYF. The V call is TRBV5-1, the J call TRBJ1-3; perhaps TRBD1 as D (6 bases). Germline CDR1 reads SGHRS; CDR2 reads YFSETQ. Trimming shortened V by 1 base and J by 0 bases, and 11 bases separated the two germline ends. This CDR3 contains 16 residues.

In this sample, this clone turned up once. V gene TRBV11-1 combines with J gene TRBJ2-3; 8 bases agree with TRBD2. The germline CDR1 and CDR2 sequences are SGHAT and FQDESV (reference sequence). Trimming at V came to 5 bases and at J to 5 bases, leaving 9 bases not matched to a gene. The CDR3 totals 15 residues. CDR3 in DNA: TGTGCCAGCAGCCCACGGGGGGGCCAGATAGATACGCAGTATTTT. It specifies CASSPRGGQIDTQYF.

V and J are TRBV19 and TRBJ1-2; tentative D call: TRBD1 (5 bases). V lost 3 bases, J lost 2 bases, and 13 bases lay in between. The germline gives CDR1 LNHDA, CDR2 SQIVND (reference sequence). The CDR3 spans 15 residues. The CDR3 DNA sequence: TGTGCCAGTAGTATTTCTACAGGAGCAAACTATGGCTACACCTTC. The encoded protein is CASSISTGANYGYTF.

J is TRBJ1-3 and V is TRBV15, with unresolved D. V was trimmed by 0 bases and J by 4 bases, leaving 7 bases between them. The CDR3 sequence is 14 residues long. Germline V gives CDR1 LNHNV, CDR2 YYDKDF (reference sequence). CDR3 sequence reads: CATSRETVGNTIYF. CDR3 DNA sequence: TGTGCCACCAGCAGAGAAACAGTCGGAAACACCATATATTTT.

CDR3 sequence (DNA): TGTGCCTGGAAAACAGGGGGGCATGGCTACACCTTC. This sequence encodes CAWKTGGHGYTF. V is TRBV30 and J is TRBJ1-2, with 8 bases that match TRBD1. This CDR3 has 12 residues. Germline V gene lookup returns CDR1 GTSNPN and CDR2 SVGIG (reference sequence). With V trimmed by 4 bases and J by 6 bases, 4 bases remained unmatched.

The chain employs TRBV10-3 and TRBJ2-5, with TRBD1 as a possible D gene (6 bases). V was shortened by 2 bases and J by 1 base, with 8 bases between the two germline ends. CDR1 ENHRY and CDR2 SYGVKD come from the germline V gene. The CDR3 extends over 14 amino acids. CDR3 sequence reads: CAISERTAQETQYF. Written as DNA, the CDR3 is TGTGCCATCAGTGAGAGGACAGCCCAAGAGACCCAGTACTTC.

The rearrangement uses TRBV15 and TRBJ1-5; the D is unclear. The CDR3 sequence is 15 residues long. Germline CDR1 and CDR2: LNHNV and YYDKDF (reference sequence). The V end lost 0 bases, the J end lost 3 bases, and 9 bases lay between the germline ends. As DNA, the CDR3 is TGTGCCACCAGCAGAGACCGCAGAATCAATCAGCCCCAGCATTTT. Its translation is CATSRDRRINQPQHF.

V gene TRBV28 combines with J gene TRBJ2-1; TRBD2 agrees at 9 bases. The V gene's germline CDR1 is MDHEN and CDR2 SYDVKM. This CDR3 spans 16 amino acids. V was pared by 6 bases and J by 0 bases, with 6 bases of the junction left unmatched. CDR3 bases: TGTGCCAGCAGCCCTAGCGGGACTAGCTCCTACAATGAGCAGTTCTTC. Protein: CASSPSGTSSYNEQFF.

This clone is a singleton in its sample. This sequence joins TRBV14 and TRBJ2-1; TRBD2 matches 8 bases. Per germline, CDR1 SGHDN and CDR2 FVKESK. After removal of 0 bases from V and 3 bases from J, the junction contained 7 bases not matched to a gene. This CDR3 region has 17 residues. DNA for the CDR3: TGTGCCAGCAGCCAAGAGGTTGGACTAGCCTTCTACAATGAGCAGTTCTTC. Its protein product is CASSQEVGLAFYNEQFF.

V is TRBV30 and J is TRBJ2-7, with 8 bases aligning to TRBD1. Looked up from germline, CDR1 is GTSNPN and CDR2 is SVGIG (reference sequence). V trimming: 5 bases; J trimming: 6 bases; junction bases outside the gene matches: 12. The CDR3 length is 14 residues. The CDR3 spells CAWFRQGAKGEQYF. Written as DNA, the CDR3 is TGTGCCTGGTTTAGGCAGGGGGCGAAAGGCGAGCAGTACTTC.

The chain links TRBV9 to TRBJ2-2; maybe TRBD2 (6 bases). The CDR3 sequence is 15 residues long. V was trimmed by 3 bases and J by 4 bases, leaving 13 bases between them. The V gene's germline CDR1 is SGDLS and CDR2 YYNGEE. The DNA for the CDR3 is TGTGCCAGCAGCGCTCACGGGGGTGCCACCGGGGAGCTGTTTTTT. This translates into CASSAHGGATGELFF.

This chain uses TRBV5-4 with TRBJ2-7; D gene unclear. Per germline, CDR1 SGHNT and CDR2 YYREEE (reference sequence). Trimming stripped 0 bases from V and 0 bases from J, with 7 bases between. The CDR3 is 14 residues long. CDR3 sequence reads: CASSLGANSYEQYF. In nucleotides, the CDR3 is TGTGCCAGCAGCTTGGGAGCTAACTCCTACGAGCAGTACTTC.

The genes are TRBV19 and TRBJ2-7; no clear D. The ends were cut back, 3 bases at V and 5 bases at J, with 11 bases in the middle. This CDR3 is built from 13 residues. CDR1 LNHDA and CDR2 SQIVND come from the germline V gene (reference sequence). CDR3 loop: CASSIVGSNEQYF. CDR3 DNA sequence: TGTGCCAGTAGTATCGTGGGTAGCAACGAGCAGTACTTC.

Written as DNA, the CDR3 is TGCGCCAGCGGAACGACAGGGGGCACTGAAGCTTTCTTT. Protein sequence: CASGTTGGTEAFF. This chain connects TRBV5-1 to TRBJ1-1; 9 bases are a match to TRBD1. This CDR3 contains 13 residues. Germline assignment: CDR1 SGHRS and CDR2 YFSETQ. V trimming: 7 bases; J trimming: 4 bases; junction bases outside the gene matches: 5.

The gene calls are TRBV15 and TRBJ2-3, with D hard to call. This CDR3 has 11 residues. CDR1 and CDR2 (germline): LNHNV, YYDKDF (reference sequence). Trimming removed 5 bases from V and 4 bases from J, with 4 bases in between. Written as DNA, the CDR3 is TGTGCCACCAGCTTATCAGATACGCAGTATTTT. Translated, it gives CATSLSDTQYF.

A note on this clone: Other nucleotide sequences in the sample specify the same CDR3. The rearrangement links TRBV9 to TRBJ2-3; TRBD2 agrees at 8 bases. This CDR3 region has 16 residues. V shed 0 bases and J 3 bases; nucleotides not matched to a gene: 6. Per germline, CDR1 SGDLS and CDR2 YYNGEE. CDR3 region: CASSVGVGGATDTQYF. The CDR3 nucleotides read TGTGCCAGCAGCGTAGGCGTCGGGGGGGCGACAGATACGCAGTATTTT.

The genes are TRBV11-3 and TRBJ2-3; a possible D gene is TRBD1 (5 bases). CDR1 SGHNT and CDR2 YENEEA come from the germline V gene. The CDR3 has 12 amino acids. Trimming stripped 5 bases from V and 4 bases from J, with 7 bases between. CDR3 in amino acids: CASSTRADTQYF. CDR3 DNA sequence: TGTGCCAGCAGCACCAGGGCAGATACGCAGTATTTT.

CDR3 bases: TGTGCCACCAGCAGAGATTTAGGACATCAGAACACTGAAGCTTTCTTT. Its protein product is CATSRDLGHQNTEAFF. The V gene is TRBV15, the J gene TRBJ1-1, with a weak D call TRBD1 (5 bases). The CDR3 has 16 residues. V shed 0 bases and J shed 1 base, with 12 bases lying between them. Per germline, CDR1 LNHNV and CDR2 YYDKDF (reference sequence).